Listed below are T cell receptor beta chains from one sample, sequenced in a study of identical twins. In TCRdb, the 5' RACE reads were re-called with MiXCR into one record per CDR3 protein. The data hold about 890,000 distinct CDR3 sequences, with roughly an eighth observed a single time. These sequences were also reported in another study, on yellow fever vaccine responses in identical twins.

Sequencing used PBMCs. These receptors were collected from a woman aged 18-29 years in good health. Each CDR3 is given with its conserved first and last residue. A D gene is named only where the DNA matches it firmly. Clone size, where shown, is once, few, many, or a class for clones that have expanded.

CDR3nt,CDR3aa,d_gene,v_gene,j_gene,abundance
TGTGCCAGCAGACCCCTAGCGGGGGAGTACAATGAGCAGTTCTTC,CASRPLAGEYNEQFF,TRBD2,TRBV6-4,TRBJ2-1,many
TGTGCCAGCAGCTTTTTCCCCCCTGGGAGAACCTACAATGAGCAGTTCTTC,CASSFFPPGRTYNEQFF,-,TRBV5-6,TRBJ2-1,once
TGTGCCAGCACCCCGACGGAGACCTACAATGAGCAGTTCTTC,CASTPTETYNEQFF,-,TRBV12-3/TRBV12-4,TRBJ2-1,few
TGTGCCAGCAGGCCGGGACAGGGGACCGGGGAGCTGTTTTTT,CASRPGQGTGELFF,TRBD1,TRBV12-3/TRBV12-4,TRBJ2-2,many
TGCAGTGCTAGGGTCCCCGAAACGAACACCGGGGAGCTGTTTTTT,CSARVPETNTGELFF,-,TRBV20-1,TRBJ2-2,-
TGCGCCAGCAGCTCCTCCCGACAGGGCTACCACAATGAGCAGTTCTTC,CASSSSRQGYHNEQFF,TRBD1,TRBV5-1,TRBJ2-1,few
TGTGCCAGCAGTTACTCGGACTTTTTTGGCTACACCTTC,CASSYSDFFGYTF,-,TRBV6-2/TRBV6-3,TRBJ1-2,-
TGTGCCAGCAGCCCGGAGGGGGCGGGGGAGACCCAGTACTTC,CASSPEGAGETQYF,-,TRBV12-3/TRBV12-4,TRBJ2-5,-
TGTGCCAGCAGCGTTAGCGGGGGGAACACCGGGGAGCTGTTTTTT,CASSVSGGNTGELFF,TRBD2,TRBV11-3,TRBJ2-2,few
TGTGCCAGCAGTGAACGGCGGGTGAACACCGGGGAGCTGTTTTTT,CASSERRVNTGELFF,-,TRBV2,TRBJ2-2,few
TGTGCCAGCAGCTTTTCGGGCCTAACAGGGATTTCGAGGAAAGAGACCCAGTACTTC,CASSFSGLTGISRKETQYF,-,TRBV5-6,TRBJ2-5,few
TGTGCCAGCCGAACCATCTTGACAGGGGGCCCCTACGAGCAGTACTTC,CASRTILTGGPYEQYF,TRBD1,TRBV27,TRBJ2-7,-
TGTGCCAGCAGTCCACCGATGGGAGAACTGTTTTTT,CASSPPMGELFF,-,TRBV27,TRBJ1-4,-
TGTGCCAGCAGCCAAGATCGGAGCGGGGAGACCCAGTACTTC,CASSQDRSGETQYF,-,TRBV4-2,TRBJ2-5,-
TGCAGTGCTAGCTTCGGGAACACTGAAGCTTTCTTT,CSASFGNTEAFF,-,TRBV20-1,TRBJ1-1,few
TGTGCCAGCAGCTTTCTTGGCCGTAGCACAGATACGCAGTATTTT,CASSFLGRSTDTQYF,-,TRBV7-9,TRBJ2-3,few
TGCAGCGTTTCGGGACTAGCGGGAGGTGGTGAGACCCAGTACTTC,CSVSGLAGGGETQYF,TRBD2,TRBV29-1,TRBJ2-5,many
TGTGCCAGTACCGAGACAGGGGAGTATCAGCCCCAGCATTTT,CASTETGEYQPQHF,TRBD1,TRBV19,TRBJ1-5,few
TGTGCCAGCACCCGAGTGATTTTCACAGATACGCAGTATTTT,CASTRVIFTDTQYF,-,TRBV7-8,TRBJ2-3,-
TGTGCCAGCAGCACAACCCGGACCAGCACAGATACGCAGTATTTT,CASSTTRTSTDTQYF,-,TRBV7-9,TRBJ2-3,few
TGCGCCAGCAGCCAAGATACCCAGGGCCGGGGCAATGAGCAGTTCTTC,CASSQDTQGRGNEQFF,-,TRBV4-1,TRBJ2-1,few
TGCAGTGCAGGGGAGGGAGGGAACTATGGCTACACCTTC,CSAGEGGNYGYTF,-,TRBV20-1,TRBJ1-2,-
TGTGCCAGCAGTGACTCGGCTAGCGGGAGTTCAGATACGCAGTATTTT,CASSDSASGSSDTQYF,TRBD2,TRBV6-4,TRBJ2-3,few
TGTGCCAGCAGCACGGACAGGGGACGAACTGAAGCTTTCTTT,CASSTDRGRTEAFF,TRBD1,TRBV7-6,TRBJ1-1,-
TGCAGTGCTGAGCGGGGAGATACGCAGTATTTT,CSAERGDTQYF,TRBD2,TRBV20-1,TRBJ2-3,few
TGTGCCAGCAGCCTCAGAAGTGGAGGGTGGGGCACTGAAGCTTTCTTT,CASSLRSGGWGTEAFF,-,TRBV13,TRBJ1-1,few
TGCGCCAGCAGCCAAGAAGTTGCGCGGTCCGGGGAGCTGTTTTTT,CASSQEVARSGELFF,-,TRBV4-1,TRBJ2-2,-
TGCAGCGCAGTGGGACTACCCCGGGGCAATGAGCAGTTCTTC,CSAVGLPRGNEQFF,TRBD2,TRBV29-1,TRBJ2-1,many
TGTGCCATCAGTGAGCGGGGCGGGAGGACAGATACGCAGTATTTT,CAISERGGRTDTQYF,TRBD2,TRBV10-3,TRBJ2-3,-
TGCAGTGCTACTTTAGCTGGCTACGAGCAGTACTTC,CSATLAGYEQYF,-,TRBV20-1,TRBJ2-7,many
TGTGCCAGCAGCTTAGTGGAGGGGATTTTGAACACTGAAGCTTTCTTT,CASSLVEGILNTEAFF,-,TRBV7-9,TRBJ1-1,few
TGCGCCAGCAGCCCCCGGGACAGTTTCTCCTACGAGCAGTACTTC,CASSPRDSFSYEQYF,TRBD1,TRBV5-1,TRBJ2-7,-